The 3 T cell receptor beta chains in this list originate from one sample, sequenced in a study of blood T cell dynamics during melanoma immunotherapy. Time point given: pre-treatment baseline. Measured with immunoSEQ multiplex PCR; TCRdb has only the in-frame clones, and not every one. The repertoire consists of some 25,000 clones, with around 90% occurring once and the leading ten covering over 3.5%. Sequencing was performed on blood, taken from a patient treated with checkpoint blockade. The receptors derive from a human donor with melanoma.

For the CDR3, the DNA is TGTGCCAGCAGTTTGGTCAGGGGTGGCAACATTCAGTACTTC. This sequence encodes CASSLVRGGNIQYF. The rearrangement links TRBV27 to TRBJ2-4; tentatively, D is TRBD1 (6 bases). The CDR3 loop spans 14 amino acids. The germline V gene encodes CDR1 MNHEY and CDR2 SMNVEV (reference sequence). The germline V and J ends were trimmed by 3 bases and 7 bases, with 13 bases remaining between them.

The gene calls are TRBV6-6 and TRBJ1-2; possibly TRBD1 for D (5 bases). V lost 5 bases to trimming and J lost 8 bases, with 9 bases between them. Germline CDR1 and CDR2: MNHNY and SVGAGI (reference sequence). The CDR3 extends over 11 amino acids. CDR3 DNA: TGTGCCAGCAGTACGGGGGTCGGCTACACCTTC. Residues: CASSTGVGYTF.

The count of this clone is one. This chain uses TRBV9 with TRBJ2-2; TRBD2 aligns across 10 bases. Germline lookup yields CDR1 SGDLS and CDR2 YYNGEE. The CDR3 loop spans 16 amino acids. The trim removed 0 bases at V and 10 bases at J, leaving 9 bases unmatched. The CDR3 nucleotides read TGTGCCAGCAGCGTAGGGGCTAGCGGGAGCTGGGAGGAGCTGTTTTTT. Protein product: CASSVGASGSWEELFF.